A single sample gave rise to the 3 T cell receptor beta chains below, sequenced in a study of shared clonotypes between healthy human individuals. The table came from immunoSEQ multiplex PCR; TCRdb's copy has only in-frame clones and leaves some out. This table has under 650,000 clones, 90% to 96% appearing once. The sequencing input was naive CD4+ T cells sorted from blood. The subset is: CD45RA+ positively selected. These receptors all come from a woman aged 25 to 45 in good health.

The gene calls are TRBV10-3 and TRBJ2-7; TRBD1 matches 9 bases. This CDR3 spans 15 amino acids. The V segment lost 4 bases and the J segment 1 base; nucleotides outside the gene matches: 5. Germline loops: CDR1 ENHRY, CDR2 SYGVKD. The CDR3 loop is CAISAPTGGSYEQYF. In DNA form, the CDR3 reads TGTGCCATCAGTGCCCCGACAGGGGGGTCCTACGAGCAGTACTTC.

This clone appeared once. This rearrangement joins TRBV6-5 to TRBJ2-5, with D possibly matching TRBD1 (6 bases). This CDR3 has 13 residues. Germline V lookup: CDR1 MNHEY, CDR2 SVGAGI. V shed 6 bases and J shed 4 bases, with 12 bases lying between them. CDR3: CASRNRVGETQYF. The CDR3 DNA reads TGTGCCAGCAGAAACAGGGTAGGAGAGACCCAGTACTTC.

The rearrangement joins TRBV11-1 to TRBJ2-3; D uncertain. With 5 bases removed from V and 2 bases from J, the gap between germline ends came to 11 bases. This CDR3 comprises 14 residues. CDR1 is SGHAT, CDR2 FQDESV, per germline (reference sequence). CDR3 region: CASSPKQYTDTQYF. The CDR3 DNA is TGTGCCAGCAGCCCAAAGCAGTACACAGATACGCAGTATTTT.